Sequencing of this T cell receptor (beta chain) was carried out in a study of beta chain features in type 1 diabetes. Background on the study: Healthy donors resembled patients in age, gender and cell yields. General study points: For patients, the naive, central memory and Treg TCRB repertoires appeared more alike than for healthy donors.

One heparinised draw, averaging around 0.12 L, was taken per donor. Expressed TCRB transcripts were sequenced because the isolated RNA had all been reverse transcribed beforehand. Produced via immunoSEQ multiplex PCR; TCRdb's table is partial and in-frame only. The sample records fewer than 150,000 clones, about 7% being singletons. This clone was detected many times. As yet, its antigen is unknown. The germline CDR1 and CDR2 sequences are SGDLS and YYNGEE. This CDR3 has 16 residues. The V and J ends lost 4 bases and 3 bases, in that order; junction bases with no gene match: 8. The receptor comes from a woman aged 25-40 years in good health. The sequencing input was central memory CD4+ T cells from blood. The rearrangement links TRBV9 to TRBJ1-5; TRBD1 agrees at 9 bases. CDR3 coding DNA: TGTGCCAGCAGCCCGGGACAGGGAGCCTCCAATCAGCCCCAGCATTTT. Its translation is CASSPGQGASNQPQHF. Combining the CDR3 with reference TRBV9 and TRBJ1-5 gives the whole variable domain DSGVTQTPKHLITATGQRVTLRCSPRSGDLSVYWYQQSLDQGLQFLIQYYNGEERAKGNILERFSAQQFPDLHSELNLSSLELGDSALYFCASSPGQGASNQPQHFGDGTRLSIL.